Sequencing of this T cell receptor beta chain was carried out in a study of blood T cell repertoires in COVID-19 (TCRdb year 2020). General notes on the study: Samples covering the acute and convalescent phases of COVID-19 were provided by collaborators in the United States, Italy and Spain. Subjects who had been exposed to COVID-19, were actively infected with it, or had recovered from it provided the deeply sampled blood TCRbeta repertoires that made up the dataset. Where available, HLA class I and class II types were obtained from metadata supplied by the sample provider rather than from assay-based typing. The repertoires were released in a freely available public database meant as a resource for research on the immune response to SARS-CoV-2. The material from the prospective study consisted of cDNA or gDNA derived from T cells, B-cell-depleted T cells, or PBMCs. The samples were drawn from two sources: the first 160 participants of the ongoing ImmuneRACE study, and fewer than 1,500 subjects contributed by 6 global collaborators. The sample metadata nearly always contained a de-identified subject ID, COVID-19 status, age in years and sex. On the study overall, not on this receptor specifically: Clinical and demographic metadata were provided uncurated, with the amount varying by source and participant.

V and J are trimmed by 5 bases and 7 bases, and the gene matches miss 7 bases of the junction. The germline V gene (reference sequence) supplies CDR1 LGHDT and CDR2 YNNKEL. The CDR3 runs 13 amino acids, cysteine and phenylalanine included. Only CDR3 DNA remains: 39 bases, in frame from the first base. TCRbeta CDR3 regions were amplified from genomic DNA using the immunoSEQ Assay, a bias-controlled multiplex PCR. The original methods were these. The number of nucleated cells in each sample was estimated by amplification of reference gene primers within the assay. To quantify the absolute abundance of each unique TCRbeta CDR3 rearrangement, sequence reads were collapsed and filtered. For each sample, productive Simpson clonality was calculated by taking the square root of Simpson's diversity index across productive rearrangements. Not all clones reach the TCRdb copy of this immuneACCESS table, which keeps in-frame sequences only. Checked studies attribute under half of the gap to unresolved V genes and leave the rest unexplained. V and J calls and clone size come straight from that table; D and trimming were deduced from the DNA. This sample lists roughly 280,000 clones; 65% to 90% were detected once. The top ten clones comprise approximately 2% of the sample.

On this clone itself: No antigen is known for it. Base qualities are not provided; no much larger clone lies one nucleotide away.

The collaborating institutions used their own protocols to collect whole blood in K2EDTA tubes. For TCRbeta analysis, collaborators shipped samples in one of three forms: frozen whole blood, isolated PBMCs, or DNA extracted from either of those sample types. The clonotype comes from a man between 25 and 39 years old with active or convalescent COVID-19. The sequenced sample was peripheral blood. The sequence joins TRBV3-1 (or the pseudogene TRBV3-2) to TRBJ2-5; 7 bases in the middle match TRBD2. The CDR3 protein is CASSRLGGGTQYF. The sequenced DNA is TGTGCCAGCAGCAGACTAGGCGGGGGGACCCAGTACTTC.